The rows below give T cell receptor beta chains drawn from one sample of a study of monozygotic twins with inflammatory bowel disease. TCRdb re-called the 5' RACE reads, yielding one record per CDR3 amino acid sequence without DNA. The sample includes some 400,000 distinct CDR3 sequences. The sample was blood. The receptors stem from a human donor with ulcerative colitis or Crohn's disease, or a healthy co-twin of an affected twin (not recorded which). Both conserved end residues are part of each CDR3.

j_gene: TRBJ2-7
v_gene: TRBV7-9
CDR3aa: CASSPPVKDEQYF

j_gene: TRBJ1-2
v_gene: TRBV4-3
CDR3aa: CASSHSGLNYGYTF

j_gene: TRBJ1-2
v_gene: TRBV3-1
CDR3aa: CASSLGVAGYTF

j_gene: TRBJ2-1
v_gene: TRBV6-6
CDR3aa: CASGLAVYNEQFF

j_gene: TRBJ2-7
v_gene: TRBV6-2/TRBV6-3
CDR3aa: CASSFSPDWNSYEQYF

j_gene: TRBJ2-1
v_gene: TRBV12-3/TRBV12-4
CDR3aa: CASSPTGPKVNEQFF

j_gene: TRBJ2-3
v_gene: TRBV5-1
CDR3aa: CASSSRGTSDTQYF

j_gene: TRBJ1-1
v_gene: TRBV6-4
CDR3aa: CASRQGQNTEAFF

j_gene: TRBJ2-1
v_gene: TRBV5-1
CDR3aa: CASSLQAGEAYNEQFF

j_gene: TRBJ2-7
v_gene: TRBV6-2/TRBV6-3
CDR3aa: CASSSPGGYEQYF

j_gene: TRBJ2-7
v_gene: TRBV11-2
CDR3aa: CASSPPDTGLAGSYEQYF

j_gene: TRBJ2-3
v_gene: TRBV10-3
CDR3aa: CAITRTGLYGTDTQYF

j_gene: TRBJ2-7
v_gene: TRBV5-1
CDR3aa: CASSLEAGYEQYF

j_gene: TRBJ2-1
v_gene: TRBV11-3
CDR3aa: CASSLDPSVYNEQFF

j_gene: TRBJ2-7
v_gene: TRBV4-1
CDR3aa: CASSQDWPGPYEQYF

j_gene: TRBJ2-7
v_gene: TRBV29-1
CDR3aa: CSVEPLAGGTYEQYF

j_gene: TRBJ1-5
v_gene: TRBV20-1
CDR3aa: CSARPTGEWPQHF

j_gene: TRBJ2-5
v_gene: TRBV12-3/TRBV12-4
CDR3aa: CARLAQETQYF

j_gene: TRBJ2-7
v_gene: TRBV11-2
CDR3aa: CASSWEYEQYF

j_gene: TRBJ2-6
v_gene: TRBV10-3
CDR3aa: CAISASGGANVLTF

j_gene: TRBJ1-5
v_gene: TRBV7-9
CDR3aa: CASSSRPTHSNQPQHF

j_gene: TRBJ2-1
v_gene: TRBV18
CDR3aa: CASSIIKTYNEQFF

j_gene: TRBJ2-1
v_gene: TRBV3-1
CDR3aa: CASSKSGSHEQFF

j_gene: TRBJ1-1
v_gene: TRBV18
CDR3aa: CASSPQATITEAFF

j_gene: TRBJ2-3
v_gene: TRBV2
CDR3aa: CASNLLAGDTDTQYF

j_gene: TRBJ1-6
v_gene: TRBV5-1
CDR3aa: CASSLGYRSPGGYNSPLHF

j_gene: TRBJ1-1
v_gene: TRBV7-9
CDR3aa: CASSRTGSNTEAFF

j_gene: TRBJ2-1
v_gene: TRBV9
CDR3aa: CASSKAGNQEQFF

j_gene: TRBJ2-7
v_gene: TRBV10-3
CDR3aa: CAISPGLASYEQYF

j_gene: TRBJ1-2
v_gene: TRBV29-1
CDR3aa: CSVEYDRFYGYTF

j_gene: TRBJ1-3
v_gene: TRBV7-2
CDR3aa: CASSLSWGPGNTIYF

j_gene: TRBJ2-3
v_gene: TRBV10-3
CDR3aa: CAISGLADTQYF

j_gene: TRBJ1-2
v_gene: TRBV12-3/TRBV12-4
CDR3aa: CASSLTSARGYTF

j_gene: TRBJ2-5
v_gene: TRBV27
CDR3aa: CASNPGTSSFGTQYF

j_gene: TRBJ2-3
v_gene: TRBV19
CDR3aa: CASRLTGSADTQYF

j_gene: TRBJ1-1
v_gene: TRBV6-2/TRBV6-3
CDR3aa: CASSQTSGTVNLNTEAFF

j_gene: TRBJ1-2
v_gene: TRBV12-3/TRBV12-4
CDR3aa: CASSLRVDVNGYTF

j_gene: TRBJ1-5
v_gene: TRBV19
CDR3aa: CASSGGQGAPSNQPQHF

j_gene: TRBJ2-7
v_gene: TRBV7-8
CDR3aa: CASSHSPSGPRWDDEQYF

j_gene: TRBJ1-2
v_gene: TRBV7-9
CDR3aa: CASSLGVHDYGYTF

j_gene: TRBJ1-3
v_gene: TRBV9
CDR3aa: CASSANPPATGGVGGSGNTIYF

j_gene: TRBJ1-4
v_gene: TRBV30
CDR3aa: CAWQTVSNEKLFF